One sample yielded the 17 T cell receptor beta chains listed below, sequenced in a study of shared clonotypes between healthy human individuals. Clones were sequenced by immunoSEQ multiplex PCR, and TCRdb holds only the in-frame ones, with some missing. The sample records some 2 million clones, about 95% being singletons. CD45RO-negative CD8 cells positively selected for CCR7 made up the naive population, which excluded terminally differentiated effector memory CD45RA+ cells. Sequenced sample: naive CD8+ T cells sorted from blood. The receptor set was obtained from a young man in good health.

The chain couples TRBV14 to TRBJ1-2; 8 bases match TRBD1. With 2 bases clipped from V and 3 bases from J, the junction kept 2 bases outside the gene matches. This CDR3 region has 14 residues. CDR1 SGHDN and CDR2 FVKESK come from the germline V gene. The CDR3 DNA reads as TGTGCCAGCAGCCAACTGACAGGGGACTATGGCTACACCTTC. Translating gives CASSQLTGDYGYTF.

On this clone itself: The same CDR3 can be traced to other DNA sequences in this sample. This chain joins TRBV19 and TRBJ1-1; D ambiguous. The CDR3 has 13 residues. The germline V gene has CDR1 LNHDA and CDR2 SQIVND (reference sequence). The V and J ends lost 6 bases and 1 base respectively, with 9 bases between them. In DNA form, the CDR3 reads TGTGCCAGTAGCGGACTGGAGAACACTGAAGCTTTCTTT. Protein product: CASSGLENTEAFF.

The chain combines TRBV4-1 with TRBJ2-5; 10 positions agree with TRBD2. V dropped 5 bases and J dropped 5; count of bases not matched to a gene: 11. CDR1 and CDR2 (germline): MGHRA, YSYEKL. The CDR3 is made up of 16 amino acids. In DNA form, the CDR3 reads TGCGCCAGCAGCGTCCCCAGCGGGGGGGCCAAGGAGACCCAGTACTTC. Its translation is CASSVPSGGAKETQYF.

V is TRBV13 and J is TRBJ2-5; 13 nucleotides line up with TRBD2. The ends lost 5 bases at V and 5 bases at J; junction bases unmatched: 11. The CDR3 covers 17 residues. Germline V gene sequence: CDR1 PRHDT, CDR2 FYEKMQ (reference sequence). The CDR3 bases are TGTGCCAGCAGCCCGCGACTAGCGGGAGGAAATGTGGAGACCCAGTACTTC. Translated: CASSPRLAGGNVETQYF.

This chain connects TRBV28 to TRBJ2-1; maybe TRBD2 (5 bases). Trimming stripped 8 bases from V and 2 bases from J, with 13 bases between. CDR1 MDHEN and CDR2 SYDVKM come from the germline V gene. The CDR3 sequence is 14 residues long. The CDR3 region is CASSRGTPYNEQFF. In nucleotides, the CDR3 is TGTGCCAGCTCCCGGGGTACCCCCTACAATGAGCAGTTCTTC.

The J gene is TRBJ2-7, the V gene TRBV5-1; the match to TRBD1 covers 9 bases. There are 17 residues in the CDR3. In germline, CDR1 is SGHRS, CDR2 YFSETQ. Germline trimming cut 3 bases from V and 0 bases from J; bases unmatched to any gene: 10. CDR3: CASSYYPGQGSSYEQYF. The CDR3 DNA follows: TGCGCCAGCAGCTACTACCCGGGACAGGGAAGCTCCTACGAGCAGTACTTC.

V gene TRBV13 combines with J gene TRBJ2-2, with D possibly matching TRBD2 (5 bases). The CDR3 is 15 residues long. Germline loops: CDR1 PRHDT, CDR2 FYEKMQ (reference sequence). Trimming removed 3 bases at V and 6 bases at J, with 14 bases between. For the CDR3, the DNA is TGTGCCAGCAGCTTGAAACTAGTGAGATCCGGGGAGCTGTTTTTT. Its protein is CASSLKLVRSGELFF.

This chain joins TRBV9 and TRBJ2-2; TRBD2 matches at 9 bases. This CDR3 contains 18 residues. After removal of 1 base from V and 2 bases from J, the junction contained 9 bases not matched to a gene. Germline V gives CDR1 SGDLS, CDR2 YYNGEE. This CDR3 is CASSVKAGGLFNTGELFF. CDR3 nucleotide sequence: TGTGCCAGCAGCGTAAAAGCGGGGGGACTTTTTAACACCGGGGAGCTGTTTTTT. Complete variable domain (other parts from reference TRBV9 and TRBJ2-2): DSGVTQTPKHLITATGQRVTLRCSPRSGDLSVYWYQQSLDQGLQFLIQYYNGEERAKGNILERFSAQQFPDLHSELNLSSLELGDSALYFCASSVKAGGLFNTGELFFGEGSRLTVL.

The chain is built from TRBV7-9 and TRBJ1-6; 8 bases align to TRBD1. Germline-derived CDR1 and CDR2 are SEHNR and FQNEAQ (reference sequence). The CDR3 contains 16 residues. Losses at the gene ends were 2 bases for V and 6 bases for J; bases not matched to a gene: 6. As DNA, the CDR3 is TGTGCCAGCAGCTTATCTCAGACAGGGGCTAATTCACCCCTCCACTTT. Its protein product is CASSLSQTGANSPLHF. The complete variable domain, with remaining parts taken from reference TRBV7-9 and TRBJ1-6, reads DTGVSQNPRHKITKRGQNVTFRCDPISEHNRLYWYRQTLGQGPEFLTYFQNEAQLEKSRLLSDRFSAERPKGSFSTLEIQRTEQGDSAMYLCASSLSQTGANSPLHFGNGTRLTVT.

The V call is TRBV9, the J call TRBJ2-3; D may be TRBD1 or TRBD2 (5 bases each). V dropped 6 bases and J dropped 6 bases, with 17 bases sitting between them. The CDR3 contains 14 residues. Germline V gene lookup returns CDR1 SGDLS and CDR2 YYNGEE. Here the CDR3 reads CASNRGNKEDTQYF. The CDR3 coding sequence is TGTGCCAGCAACCGGGGCAATAAGGAGGATACGCAGTATTTT.

The CDR3 nucleotides are TGTGCCAGCAGTTTAAAAGGGGGGGAGGGCTTTCTAGATGAGCAGTTCTTC. It specifies CASSLKGGEGFLDEQFF. The gene calls are TRBV27 and TRBJ2-1; TRBD2 is a possible D gene (7 bases). CDR1 MNHEY and CDR2 SMNVEV come from the germline V gene (reference sequence). The germline V and J ends were trimmed by 2 bases and 8 bases, with 22 bases remaining between them. The CDR3 runs 17 residues.

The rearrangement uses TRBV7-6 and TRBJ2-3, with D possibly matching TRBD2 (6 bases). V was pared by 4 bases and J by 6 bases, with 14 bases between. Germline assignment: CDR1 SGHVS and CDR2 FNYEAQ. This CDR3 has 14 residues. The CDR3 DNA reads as TGTGCCAGCAGCTCACTCGTGGAGGGTGATACGCAGTATTTT. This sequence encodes CASSSLVEGDTQYF.

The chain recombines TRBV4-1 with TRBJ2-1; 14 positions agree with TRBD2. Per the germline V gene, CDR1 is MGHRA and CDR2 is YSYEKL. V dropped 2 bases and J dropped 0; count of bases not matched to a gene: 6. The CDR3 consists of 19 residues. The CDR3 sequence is CASSQPGGTSGSSYNEQFF. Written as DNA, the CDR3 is TGCGCCAGCAGCCAACCCGGAGGGACTAGCGGGAGCTCCTACAATGAGCAGTTCTTC.

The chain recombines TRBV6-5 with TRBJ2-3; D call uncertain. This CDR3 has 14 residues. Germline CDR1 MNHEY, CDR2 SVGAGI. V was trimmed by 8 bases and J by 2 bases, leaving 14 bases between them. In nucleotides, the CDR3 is TGTGCCAGCTCCCAAGGTGGGCACACAGATACGCAGTATTTT. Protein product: CASSQGGHTDTQYF.

The CDR3 DNA is TGTGCCAGCAGCTCCTACTCGGGACTAGCCGATGAGCAGTTCTTC. This gives the protein CASSSYSGLADEQFF. This chain links TRBV7-9 with TRBJ2-1, with 9 bases matching TRBD2. Germline V gene sequence: CDR1 SEHNR, CDR2 FQNEAQ (reference sequence). J was trimmed by 8 bases and V by 4 bases; bases with no gene match: 9. This CDR3 spans 15 amino acids.

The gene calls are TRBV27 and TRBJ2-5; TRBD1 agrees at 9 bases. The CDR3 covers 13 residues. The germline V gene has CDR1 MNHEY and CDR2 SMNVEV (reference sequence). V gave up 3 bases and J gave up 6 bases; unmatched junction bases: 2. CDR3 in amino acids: CASSLDRGQTQYF. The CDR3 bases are TGTGCCAGCAGTTTGGACAGGGGTCAGACCCAGTACTTC.

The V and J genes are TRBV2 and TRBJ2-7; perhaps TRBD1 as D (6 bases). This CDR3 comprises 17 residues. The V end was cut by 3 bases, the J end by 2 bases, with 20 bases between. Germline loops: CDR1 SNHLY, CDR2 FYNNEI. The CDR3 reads CASSDWGLSMGPYEQYF. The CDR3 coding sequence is TGTGCCAGCAGTGACTGGGGGCTATCAATGGGCCCCTACGAGCAGTACTTC. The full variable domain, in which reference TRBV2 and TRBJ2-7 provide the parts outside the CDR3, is EPEVTQTPSHQVTQMGQEVILRCVPISNHLYFYWYRQILGQKVEFLVSFYNNEISEKSEIFDDQFSVERPDGSNFTLKIRSTKLEDSAMYFCASSDWGLSMGPYEQYFGPGTRLTVT.